This TCR beta chain was observed in a study of cytomegalovirus exposure and HLA in healthy donors. CDR3 length: 15 residues. After removal of 3 bases from V and 7 bases from J, the junction contained 10 bases not matched to a gene. CDR1 is SGHVS, CDR2 FQNEAQ, per germline. General study findings and limits: A further, later analysis showed that HLA-associated TCR beta chains (compared with equally common others) were more clonally expanded. Confirmation in vitro established that a few CMV-associated chains were specific for CMV antigens. The study labeled around 160 TCR beta chains cytomegalovirus-associated.

About this clone itself: Its antigen is unknown.

A multiplex PCR was run with 60 Vbeta primers and 13 Jbeta primers. Repertoires were generated with immunoSEQ multiplex PCR, while TCRdb's copy carries only in-frame clones and drops some. The table includes roughly 88,000 clones, 76% detected once. The clonotype was recovered from a man between 25 and 39 years old in good health and CMV-seropositive. Sequencing used PBMCs. The genes are TRBV7-8 and TRBJ2-7; 9 bases fit TRBD1. DNA for the CDR3: TGTGCCAGCAGCTTTGGCCCGGACAGGGGCGGAGAGCAGTACTTC. Translating it yields CASSFGPDRGGEQYF.